Described below is a single T cell receptor beta chain sequence and its context. The antigen remains unidentified. This CDR3 spans 15 amino acids. The V gene's germline CDR1 is SGHTA and CDR2 FQGNSA. Trimming stripped 1 base from V and 5 bases from J, with 14 bases between. The sample belongs to a study of T cell responses to AZD1222 COVID-19 vaccine. Turning to the study itself: Recipients boosted at about 4 weeks or about 12 weeks are pooled.

Study-wide results and limits: The study found Spike-specific TCR breadth and depth rose after two AZD1222 doses. At 160-218 and 743-854, vaccine-associated CD4 TCRs were dominant, and they spanned spike. Reports indicate that nearly half of spike-specific TCRs are directed at unmutated variant regions.

Clones were sequenced by immunoSEQ multiplex PCR, and TCRdb holds only the in-frame ones, with some missing. The sample contains around 200,000 clones, just over 85% of which appear only once. This TCR was recovered from an adult in good health. This chain connects TRBV7-2 to TRBJ1-1; D is unresolved. The sequenced sample was peripheral blood, obtained on day 0 of AZD1222 vaccination. CDR3 loop: CASSLGSFRDTEAFF. In nucleotides, the CDR3 is TGTGCCAGCAGCTTAGGGTCCTTTAGGGATACTGAAGCTTTCTTT.